Given below is one T cell receptor beta chain in context. No antigen is known for it. Base qualities are not at hand, and no much larger clone is one base apart. The sample comes from a study of low-dose radiotherapy and immunotherapy resistance in tumors (dated by TCRdb to 2021 to 2024). Some background on the complete study: Patients in Cohort 1 were given 0.5 Gy per fraction every 2 weeks, and the prescribed total PTV dose was 6.5 Gy. Every two weeks, patients got intravenous cyclophosphamide at 200 mg/m2, given one day ahead of each radiation and immunotherapy administration. Trial participants were not randomized into treatment groups. The translational analysis covered eight patients: three from the first dose cohort and the first five from the second dose cohort. Starting on cycle 1 day 1, patients took 300 mg of aspirin by mouth once daily for four cycles. Nivolumab and ipilimumab were both given intravenously, with nivolumab at a 240 mg flat dose every two weeks and ipilimumab at 1 mg/kg every six weeks. Patients in Cohort 2 were given 1 Gy per fraction every two weeks, for a total of 13 Gy across 26 weeks.

The label giving this sample's time point can be read as: after trial treatment. According to the study, the label for this sample's treatment or condition signals: LDRT plus nivolumab, ipilimumab, low-dose cyclophosphamide and aspirin (RACIN trial). The donors took part in RACIN, a single-arm, phase I, dose-escalation trial that combined nivolumab, ipilimumab, aspirin, low-dose cyclophosphamide and low-dose radiotherapy. Patients were eligible if they had advanced solid tumors that were TIL-negative. Ends trimmed: V by 6 bases, J by 8 bases; bases unmatched to a gene: 13. Per the germline V gene, MNHEY is the CDR1 and SVGAGI is the CDR2. Including cysteine and phenylalanine, the CDR3 has 16 amino acids. Only the CDR3 portion is preserved as DNA: 48 bases, with reading frame beginning at the first base. TCRdb shows the sequencer as Illumina HiSeq 2500. Superscript III and a set of TRAV- and TRBV-specific primers were used to synthesize first-strand cDNA, so that both TCRalpha and TCRbeta chains were covered. TCRs were amplified with Phusion for about 20 PCR cycles using a constant-region primer together with the adapter attached to the V primers. Amplification of the isolated mRNA was done with the MessageAmp II aRNA Amplification Kit, which involved a roughly 15-hour in vitro transcription at 37 degrees C. mRNA for TCR sequencing was isolated with the Dynabeads mRNA DIRECT Purification Kit. Indexed Illumina adapters were added in a second Phusion PCR of around 27 cycles, and the PCR products were purified with AMPure XP beads. The authors processed their data as follows. Using custom Perl scripts, TCR sequences that encoded the same protein were pooled, out-of-frame sequences were dropped, and the abundance of each clonotype was calculated. The analysis excluded TCR sequences that were supported by just one read. Repertoire metrics included Shannon entropy, Gini index, clonality, richness, and frequency of TCRs shared between repertoires. The public sequencing data were trimmed at Q25 with fastp and processed into clonotypes with MiXCR by TCRdb, which kept only in-frame beta chains. Rows matching on CDR3 protein sequence are summarized as one entry with the most common DNA and genes. TCRdb, rather than the study authors, made the V and J calls. This sample has approximately 100,000 distinct CDR3 sequences in its table, and about 20% of those were observed once. Roughly 3.9% of the sample rests with the top ten.

This receptor was identified in a male donor with prostate cancer. The sequencing here drew on PBMCs, taken after low-dose radiotherapy plus immunotherapy. The rearrangement combines TRBV6-5 with TRBJ2-2; 9 central bases correspond to TRBD2. The nucleotide sequence is given as TGTGCCAGCAGAGACCCTCTAGCGGGGCCCTTTGGGGAGCTGTTTTTT. Translation gives CASRDPLAGPFGELFF.